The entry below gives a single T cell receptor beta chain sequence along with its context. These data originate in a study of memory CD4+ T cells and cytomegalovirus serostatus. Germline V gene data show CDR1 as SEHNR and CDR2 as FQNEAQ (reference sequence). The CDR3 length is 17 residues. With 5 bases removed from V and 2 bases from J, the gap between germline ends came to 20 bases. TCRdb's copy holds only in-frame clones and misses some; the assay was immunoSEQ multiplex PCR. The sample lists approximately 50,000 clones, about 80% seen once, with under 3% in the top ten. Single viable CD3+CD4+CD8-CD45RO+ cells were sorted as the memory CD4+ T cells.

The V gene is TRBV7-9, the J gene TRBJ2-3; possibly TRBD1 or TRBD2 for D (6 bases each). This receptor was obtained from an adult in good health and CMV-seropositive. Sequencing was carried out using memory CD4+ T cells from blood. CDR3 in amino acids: CASSRAGTGNPTDTQYF. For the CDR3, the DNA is TGTGCCAGCAGCCGAGCGGGTACAGGGAACCCCACAGATACGCAGTATTTT.